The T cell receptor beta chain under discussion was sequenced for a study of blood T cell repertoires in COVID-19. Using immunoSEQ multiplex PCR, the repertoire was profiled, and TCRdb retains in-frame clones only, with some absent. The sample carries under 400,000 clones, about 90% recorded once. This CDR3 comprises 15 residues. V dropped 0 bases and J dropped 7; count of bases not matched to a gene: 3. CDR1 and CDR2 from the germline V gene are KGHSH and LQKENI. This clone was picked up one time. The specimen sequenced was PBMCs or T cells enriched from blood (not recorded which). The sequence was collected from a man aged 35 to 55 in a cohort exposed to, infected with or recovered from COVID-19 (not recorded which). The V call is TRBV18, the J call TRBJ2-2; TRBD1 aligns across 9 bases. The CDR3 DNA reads TGTGCCAGCTCACCACCGGGACAGGGAGGCGGGGAGCTGTTTTTT. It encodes CASSPPGQGGGELFF.